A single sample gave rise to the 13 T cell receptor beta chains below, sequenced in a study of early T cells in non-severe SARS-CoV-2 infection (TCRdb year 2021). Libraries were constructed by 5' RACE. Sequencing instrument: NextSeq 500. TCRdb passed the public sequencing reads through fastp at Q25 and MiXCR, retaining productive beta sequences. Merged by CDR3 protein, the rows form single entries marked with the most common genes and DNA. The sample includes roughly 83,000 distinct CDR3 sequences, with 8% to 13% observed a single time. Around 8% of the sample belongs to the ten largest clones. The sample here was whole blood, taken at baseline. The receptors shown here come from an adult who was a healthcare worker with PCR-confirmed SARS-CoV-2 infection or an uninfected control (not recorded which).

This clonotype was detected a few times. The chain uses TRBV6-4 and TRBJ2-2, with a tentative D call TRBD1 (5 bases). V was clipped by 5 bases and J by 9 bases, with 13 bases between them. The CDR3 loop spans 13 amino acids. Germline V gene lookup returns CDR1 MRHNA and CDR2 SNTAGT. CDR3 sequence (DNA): TGTGCCAGCAGTACCGACAGTTTCAGGGAGCTGTTTTTT. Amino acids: CASSTDSFRELFF.

The CDR3 coding sequence is TGCGCCAGCAACCCGGGGGCGGCAGGGCCCACTGAAGCTTTCTTT. Protein: CASNPGAAGPTEAFF. The V call is TRBV5-1, the J call TRBJ1-1; D possibly corresponds to TRBD1 (6 bases). The CDR3 loop spans 15 amino acids. Trimming took 6 bases from V and 4 from J, leaving 19 bases between them. The germline V gene encodes CDR1 SGHRS and CDR2 YFSETQ.

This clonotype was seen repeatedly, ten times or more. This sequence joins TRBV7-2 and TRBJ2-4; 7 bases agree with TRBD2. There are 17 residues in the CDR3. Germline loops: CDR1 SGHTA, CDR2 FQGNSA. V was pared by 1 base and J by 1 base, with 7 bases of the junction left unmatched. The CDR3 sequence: CASSLGRGGAAKNIQYF. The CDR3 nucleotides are TGTGCCAGCAGCTTAGGGCGGGGAGGGGCGGCCAAAAACATTCAGTACTTC. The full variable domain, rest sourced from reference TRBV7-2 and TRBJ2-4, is GAGVSQSPSNKVTEKGKDVELRCDPISGHTALYWYRQSLGQGLEFLIYFQGNSAPDKSGLPSDRFSAERTGGSVSTLTIQRTQQEDSAVYLCASSLGRGGAAKNIQYFGAGTRLSVL.

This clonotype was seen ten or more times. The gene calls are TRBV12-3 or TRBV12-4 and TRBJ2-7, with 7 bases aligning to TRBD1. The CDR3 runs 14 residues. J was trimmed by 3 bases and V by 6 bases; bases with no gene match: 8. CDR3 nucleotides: TGTGCCAGCAGCCCCCGGGACAGTGACTACGAGCAGTACTTC. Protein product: CASSPRDSDYEQYF.

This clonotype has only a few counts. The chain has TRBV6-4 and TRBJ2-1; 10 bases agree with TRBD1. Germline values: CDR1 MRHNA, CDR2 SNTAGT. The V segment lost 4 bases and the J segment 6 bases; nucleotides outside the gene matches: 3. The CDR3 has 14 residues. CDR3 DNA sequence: TGTGCCAGCAGTGTTGGGACAGGGGTCAATGAGCAGTTCTTC. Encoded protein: CASSVGTGVNEQFF.

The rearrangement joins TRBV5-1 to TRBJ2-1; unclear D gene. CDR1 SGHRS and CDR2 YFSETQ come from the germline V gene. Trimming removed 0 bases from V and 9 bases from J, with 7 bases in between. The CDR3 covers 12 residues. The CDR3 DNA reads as TGCGCCAGCAGCTTGGATCGAGCTGAGCAGTTCTTC. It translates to CASSLDRAEQFF.

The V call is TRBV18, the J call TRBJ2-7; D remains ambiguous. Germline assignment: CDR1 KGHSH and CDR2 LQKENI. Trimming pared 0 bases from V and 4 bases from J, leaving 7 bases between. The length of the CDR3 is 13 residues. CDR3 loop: CASSPPTLYEQYF. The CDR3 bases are TGTGCCAGCTCACCACCGACACTTTACGAGCAGTACTTC.

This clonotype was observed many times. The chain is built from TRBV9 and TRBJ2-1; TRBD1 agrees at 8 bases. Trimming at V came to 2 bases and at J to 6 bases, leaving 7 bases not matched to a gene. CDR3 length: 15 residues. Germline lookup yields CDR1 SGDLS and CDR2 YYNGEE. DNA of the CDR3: TGTGCCAGCAGCGTGGGGACAGGAGGATTCAATGAGCAGTTCTTC. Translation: CASSVGTGGFNEQFF.

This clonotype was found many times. The CDR3 DNA follows: TGCAGTGCTACACTAGCGGGAGGCTACAATGAGCAGTTCTTC. Protein product: CSATLAGGYNEQFF. The chain couples TRBV20-1 to TRBJ2-1; the match to TRBD2 covers 12 bases. V dropped 4 bases and J dropped 3; count of bases not matched to a gene: 1. The CDR3 has 14 amino acids. Germline V gives CDR1 DFQATT, CDR2 SNEGSKA (reference sequence).

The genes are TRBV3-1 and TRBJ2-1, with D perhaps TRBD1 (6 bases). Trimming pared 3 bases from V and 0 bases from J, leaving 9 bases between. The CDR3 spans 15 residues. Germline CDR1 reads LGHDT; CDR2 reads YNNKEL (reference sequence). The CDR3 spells CASSQGQLSYNEQFF. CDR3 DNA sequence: TGTGCCAGCAGCCAGGGACAACTCTCCTACAATGAGCAGTTCTTC.

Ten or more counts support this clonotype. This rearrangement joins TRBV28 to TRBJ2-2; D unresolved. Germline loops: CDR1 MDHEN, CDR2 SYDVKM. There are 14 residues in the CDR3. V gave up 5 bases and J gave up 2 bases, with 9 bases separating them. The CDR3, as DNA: TGTGCCAGCAGTAGGGTTGTCAACACCGGGGAGCTGTTTTTT. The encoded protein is CASSRVVNTGELFF.

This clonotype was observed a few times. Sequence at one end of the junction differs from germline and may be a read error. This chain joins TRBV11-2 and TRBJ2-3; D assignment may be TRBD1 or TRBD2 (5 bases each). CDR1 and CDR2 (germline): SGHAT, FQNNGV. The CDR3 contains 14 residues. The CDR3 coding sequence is TGTGCCAGCAGCCGTGGGGGTAGCAGAGATACGCAGTATTTT. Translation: CASSRGGSRDTQYF.

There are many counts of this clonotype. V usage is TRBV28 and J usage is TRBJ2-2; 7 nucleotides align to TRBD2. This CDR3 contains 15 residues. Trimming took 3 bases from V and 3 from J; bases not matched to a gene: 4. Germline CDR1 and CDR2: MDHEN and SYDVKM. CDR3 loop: CASSFGGRDTGELFF. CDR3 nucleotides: TGTGCCAGCAGTTTCGGAGGGAGGGACACCGGGGAGCTGTTTTTT.